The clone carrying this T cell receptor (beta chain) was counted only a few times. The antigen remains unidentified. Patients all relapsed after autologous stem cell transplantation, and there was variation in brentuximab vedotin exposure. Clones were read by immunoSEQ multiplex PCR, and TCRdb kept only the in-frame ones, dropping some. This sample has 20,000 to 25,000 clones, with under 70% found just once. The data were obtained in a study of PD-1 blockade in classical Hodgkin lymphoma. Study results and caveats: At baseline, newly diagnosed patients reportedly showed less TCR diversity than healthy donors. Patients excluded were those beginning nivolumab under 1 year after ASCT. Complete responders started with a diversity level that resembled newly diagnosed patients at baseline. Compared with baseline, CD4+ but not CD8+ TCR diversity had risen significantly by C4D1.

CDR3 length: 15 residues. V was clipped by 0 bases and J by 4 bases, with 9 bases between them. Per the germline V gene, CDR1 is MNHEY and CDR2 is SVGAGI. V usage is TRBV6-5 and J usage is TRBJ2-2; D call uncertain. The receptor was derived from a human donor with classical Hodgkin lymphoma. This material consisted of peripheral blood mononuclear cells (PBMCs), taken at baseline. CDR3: CASSYSWGGTGELFF. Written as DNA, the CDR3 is TGTGCCAGCAGTTACTCCTGGGGTGGCACCGGGGAGCTGTTTTTT.